Shown below are 9 T cell receptor beta chains from a single sample sequenced in a study of T cell repertoires in cytomegalovirus infection. From the reads, TCRdb called clonotypes with MiXCR, one entry per CDR3 protein. The top ten hold roughly 17% of the sample, which has about 140,000 distinct CDR3 sequences, approximately 5.9% seen once. The sequencing sample was made of PBMCs. The receptor source for this set is a human donor in good health (CMV status not recorded). Some clones in this sample may be carry-over from other donors' samples.

This clonotype showed up just a few times. This chain joins TRBV28 and TRBJ1-5; possibly TRBD1 for D (5 bases). Germline V lookup: CDR1 MDHEN, CDR2 SYDVKM. The length of the CDR3 is 13 residues. V dropped 5 bases and J dropped 7 bases, with 12 bases sitting between them. The CDR3 loop reads CASSSGGVQPQHF. The CDR3 DNA reads as TGTGCCAGCAGTAGTGGGGGAGTACAGCCCCAGCATTTT.

This clonotype occurred many times. The V gene is TRBV12-3 or TRBV12-4, the J gene TRBJ2-3; 14 nucleotides line up with TRBD2. This CDR3 has 13 residues. The V and J ends lost 5 bases and 9 bases, in that order; junction bases with no gene match: 1. The chain's CDR3 is CASSRTSGGTQYF. The CDR3 coding sequence is TGTGCCAGCAGTCGGACTAGCGGGGGGACGCAGTATTTT.

This clonotype has a count of ten or more. The V gene is TRBV7-6, the J gene TRBJ2-1; D remains unclear. Trimming shortened V by 5 bases and J by 1 base, and 21 bases separated the two germline ends. This CDR3 has 18 residues. Germline V lookup: CDR1 SGHVS, CDR2 FNYEAQ. Here the CDR3 reads CASSLGPPFVRSYNEQFF. The CDR3, as DNA: TGTGCCAGCAGCCTAGGGCCCCCTTTTGTCCGATCCTACAATGAGCAGTTCTTC.

This clonotype was recorded at least ten times. The V gene is TRBV7-2, the J gene TRBJ1-6, with a tentative D call TRBD1 (6 bases). The CDR3 totals 15 residues. V gave up 2 bases and J gave up 8 bases, with 13 bases separating them. CDR1 and CDR2 (germline): SGHTA, FQGNSA. The CDR3 loop reads CASSLRSRGDSPLHF. CDR3 DNA: TGTGCCAGCAGCTTAAGGTCCAGGGGCGATTCACCCCTCCACTTT.

This clonotype came up many times. In DNA, the CDR3 is TGTGCCAGCAGCTTAGGCCAGGGGAACTATGGCTACACCTTC. It yields the protein CASSLGQGNYGYTF. This chain uses TRBV7-2 with TRBJ1-2; D perhaps matches TRBD1 (6 bases). With 1 base removed from V and 2 bases from J, the gap between germline ends came to 8 bases. Germline lookup yields CDR1 SGHTA and CDR2 FQGNSA. The CDR3 runs to 14 residues.

This clonotype was found many times. The genes are TRBV28 and TRBJ1-5; possible D gene TRBD1, 6 bases. The V gene lost 6 bases and the J gene lost 10 bases, with 13 bases spanning the gap. The CDR3 runs 12 residues. CDR1 MDHEN and CDR2 SYDVKM come from the germline V gene. The CDR3 nucleotides read TGTGCCAGCAGACTAGGACAGCTCCCCCAGCATTTT. Protein sequence: CASRLGQLPQHF.

This clonotype was picked up many times. The V gene is TRBV10-3, the J gene TRBJ2-5; perhaps TRBD2 as D (6 bases). Trimming pared 7 bases from V and 1 base from J, leaving 10 bases between. The CDR3 is 13 amino acids. Per germline, CDR1 ENHRY and CDR2 SYGVKD. DNA of the CDR3: TGTGCCATCATGGGCGGGACCCAAGAGACCCAGTACTTC. Translated: CAIMGGTQETQYF.

This clonotype was detected ten times or more. The V call is TRBV7-2, the J call TRBJ1-1, with D possibly matching TRBD1 (5 bases). This CDR3 has 15 amino acids. V lost 5 bases and J 1 base, leaving 14 bases between the germline ends. Germline CDR1 reads SGHTA; CDR2 reads FQGNSA. The CDR3 coding sequence is TGTGCCAGCAGCCCGGGGAGACAGCGGAACACTGAAGCTTTCTTT. Translation gives CASSPGRQRNTEAFF.

This clonotype was recorded at least ten times. The chain joins TRBV28 to TRBJ1-6; maybe TRBD1 (5 bases). Trimming cost V 4 bases and J 11 bases, with 12 bases left between them. The CDR3 contains 13 residues. CDR1 is MDHEN, CDR2 SYDVKM, per germline. The CDR3 here is CASSSQGWTPLHF. CDR3 sequence (DNA): TGTGCCAGCAGTTCCCAGGGTTGGACACCCCTCCACTTT.